This TCR beta chain was recorded in a study of blood T cell repertoires in COVID-19. Study background: T cells, B-cell-depleted T cells, or PBMCs supplied cDNA or gDNA.

Authors' data handling: Estimated nucleated cell counts came from reference gene primer amplification. Libraries were prepared by immunoSEQ multiplex PCR; TCRdb keeps only in-frame clonotypes and omits some of them. The V and J calls and clone size are taken from that table; D and trimming were inferred from the DNA. The sample lists some 200,000 clones; more than 75% were seen once. Germline trimming cut 6 bases from V and 2 bases from J; bases unmatched to any gene: 5. The length of the CDR3 is 15 residues. The V gene's germline CDR1 is LNHDA and CDR2 SQIVND (reference sequence). Individuals aged roughly 18 to 95 years were recruited from 20 to 25 US areas. Donors were grouped by their self-reported clinical history.

The chain employs TRBV19 and TRBJ2-7; 12 bases are shared with TRBD1. The origin of this receptor is a woman in her thirties or forties with acute COVID-19. The sequenced material came from PBMCs or T cells enriched from blood (not recorded which). Written as DNA, the CDR3 is TGTGCCAGTAGCGCGGGACAGGGGGCAGCCTACGAGCAGTACTTC. It translates to CASSAGQGAAYEQYF. The whole variable domain, filled in from reference TRBV19 and TRBJ2-7, reads DGGITQSPKYLFRKEGQNVTLSCEQNLNHDAMYWYRQDPGQGLRLIYYSQIVNDFQKGDIAEGYSVSREKKESFPLTVTSAQKNPTAFYLCASSAGQGAAYEQYFGPGTRLTVT.